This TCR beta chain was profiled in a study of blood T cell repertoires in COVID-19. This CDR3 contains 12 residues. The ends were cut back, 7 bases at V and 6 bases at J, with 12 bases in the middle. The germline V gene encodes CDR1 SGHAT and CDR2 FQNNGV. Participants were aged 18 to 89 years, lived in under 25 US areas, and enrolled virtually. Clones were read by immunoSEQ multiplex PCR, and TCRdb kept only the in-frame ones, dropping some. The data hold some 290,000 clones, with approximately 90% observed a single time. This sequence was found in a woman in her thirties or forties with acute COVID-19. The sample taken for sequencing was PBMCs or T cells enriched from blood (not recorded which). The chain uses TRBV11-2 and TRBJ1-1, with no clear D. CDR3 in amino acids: CASNRGGPEAFF. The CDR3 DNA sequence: TGTGCCAGCAACCGAGGAGGCCCTGAAGCTTTCTTT.